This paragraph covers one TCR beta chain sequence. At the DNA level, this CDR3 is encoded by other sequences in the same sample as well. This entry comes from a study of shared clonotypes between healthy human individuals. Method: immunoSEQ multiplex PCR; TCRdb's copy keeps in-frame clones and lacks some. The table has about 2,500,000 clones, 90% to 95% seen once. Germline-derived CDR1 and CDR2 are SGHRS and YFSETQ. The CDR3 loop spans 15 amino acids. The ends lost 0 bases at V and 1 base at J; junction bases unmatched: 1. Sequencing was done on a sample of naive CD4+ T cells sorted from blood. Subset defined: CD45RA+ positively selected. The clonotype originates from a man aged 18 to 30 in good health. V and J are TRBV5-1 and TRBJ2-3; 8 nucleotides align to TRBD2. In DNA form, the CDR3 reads TGCGCCAGCAGCTTGGCAGCGGGAGGCACAGATACGCAGTATTTT. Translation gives CASSLAAGGTDTQYF.